The T cell receptor beta chain under discussion was sequenced for a study of monozygotic twins with inflammatory bowel disease. Used for each TCR library was 3,000 to 3,500 ng of total RNA. Template switching introduced UMIs that contain a 6-nucleotide sample barcode. TCRdb reprocessed the 5' RACE reads, with one entry per CDR3 protein and no DNA. Its table lists about 210,000 distinct CDR3 sequences. Overall study results and limits: Neither one strong signal nor one clonotype associated with IBD was supported. Individual T cell subtypes were not distinguishable.

The CDR3 length is 15 residues. Germline CDR1 and CDR2: MGHRA and YSYEKL. In regard to this clonotype: Its antigen is undetermined.

The chain links TRBV4-1 to TRBJ2-1. This TCR derives from a human donor with ulcerative colitis or Crohn's disease, or a healthy co-twin of an affected twin (not recorded which). The specimen sequenced was blood. The CDR3 here is CASSQDPNRYNEQFF.